The 32 T cell receptor beta chains in this list originate from one sample, sequenced in a study of tissue T cells after allogeneic stem cell transplantation. This table comes from immunoSEQ multiplex PCR, and its TCRdb copy is limited to in-frame clones, with some not included. Among about 26,000 clones listed, roughly 89% were seen once. This material consisted of blood, taken before transplantation. The receptors were sampled from a male donor older than 55 who later had graft-versus-host disease after an allogeneic stem cell transplant.

The gene calls are TRBV3-1 (or the pseudogene TRBV3-2) and TRBJ1-2, with 7 bases identical to TRBD1. The CDR3 sequence is 13 residues long. CDR1 is LGHDT and CDR2 is YNNKEL in the germline V gene (reference sequence). With 10 bases clipped from V and 4 bases from J, the junction kept 9 bases outside the gene matches. CDR3 protein: CATTGVSGYGYTF. CDR3 in DNA: TGTGCCACCACAGGGGTAAGTGGCTATGGCTACACCTTC.

V usage is TRBV7-2 and J usage is TRBJ2-7; tentatively, D is TRBD1 (6 bases). The length of the CDR3 is 14 residues. The ends were cut back, 4 bases at V and 9 bases at J, with 19 bases in the middle. From germline, CDR1 is SGHTA and CDR2 FQGNSA. The CDR3 nucleotides are TGTGCCAGCAGCTCCCTAAACAGGGCCATCGTGCAGTACTTC. The encoded protein is CASSSLNRAIVQYF.

The chain is built from TRBV6-6 and TRBJ2-7; 11 bases align to TRBD2. CDR1 MNHNY and CDR2 SVGAGI come from the germline V gene (reference sequence). This CDR3 has 15 amino acids. J was trimmed by 4 bases and V by 3 bases; bases with no gene match: 5. In DNA, the CDR3 is TGTGCCAGCAGTTATCCCACTAGCGGGGGATACGAGCAGTACTTC. Translation: CASSYPTSGGYEQYF.

This clone appeared a few times. The chain has TRBV3-1 (or the pseudogene TRBV3-2) and TRBJ2-7, with D possibly matching TRBD2 (6 bases). Trimming stripped 4 bases from V and 4 bases from J, with 11 bases between. The germline gives CDR1 LGHDT, CDR2 YNNKEL (reference sequence). CDR3 length: 13 amino acids. The CDR3 spells CASSPTSLYEQYF. CDR3 in DNA: TGTGCCAGCAGCCCGACTAGTTTGTACGAGCAGTACTTC.

This clone was counted a single time. The chain uses TRBV21-1 and TRBJ2-7. TRBV21-1 is classified as a pseudogene. The CDR3 has 14 amino acids. CDR3 bases: TGTGCCAGCAGAAGGAGGGGGACTGACTACGAGCAGTACTTC. It translates to CASRRRGTDYEQYF.

The rearrangement uses TRBV6-5 and TRBJ2-2, with D possibly being TRBD1 or TRBD2 (5 bases each). This CDR3 has 11 amino acids. Germline CDR1 and CDR2: MNHEY and SVGAGI. The V gene lost 10 bases and the J gene lost 6 bases, with 9 bases spanning the gap. The CDR3 sequence is CAKGRAGELFF. The CDR3 DNA is TGTGCCAAGGGACGAGCCGGGGAGCTGTTTTTT.

The CDR3 coding sequence is TGTGGCTTACCAGACTATGGCTACACCTTC. Translation: CGLPDYGYTF. V is TRBV7-9 and J is TRBJ1-2; no reliable D call. The CDR3 is made up of 10 amino acids. The germline V gene encodes CDR1 SEHNR and CDR2 FQNEAQ (reference sequence).

This clone has only one observation. CDR3 residues: CASSLQGTAYEQYF. CDR3 nucleotides: TGTGCCAGCAGCTTACAGGGGACAGCCTACGAGCAGTACTTC. The chain recombines TRBV7-2 with TRBJ2-7, with TRBD1 matching 7 bases. Germline loops: CDR1 SGHTA, CDR2 FQGNSA. The J segment lost 2 bases and the V segment lost 2 bases, leaving 3 bases of the junction unmatched. This CDR3 is 14 amino acids long.

The gene calls are TRBV6-5 and TRBJ2-7; 10 bases align to TRBD1. V was pared by 6 bases and J by 5 bases, with 7 bases of the junction left unmatched. The CDR3 is 14 amino acids. Germline V gene data show CDR1 as MNHEY and CDR2 as SVGAGI. CDR3 nucleotide sequence: TGTGCCAGCAGCGTGACAGGGGGCTTGCACGAGCAGTACTTC. Residues: CASSVTGGLHEQYF.

The chain links TRBV15 to TRBJ1-1, with D maybe TRBD1 (5 bases). The germline V gene has CDR1 LNHNV and CDR2 YYDKDF (reference sequence). The V end lost 4 bases, the J end lost 1 base, and 16 bases lay between the germline ends. CDR3 size: 16 residues. The CDR3 sequence is CATSKRGGAANTEAFF. The DNA of the CDR3 is TGTGCCACCAGCAAGCGTGGCGGGGCGGCGAACACTGAAGCTTTCTTT.

The gene calls are TRBV19 and TRBJ1-1, with a possible D match to TRBD1 (6 bases). The CDR3 loop spans 14 amino acids. The V end was cut by 3 bases, the J end by 3 bases, with 11 bases between. Per the germline V gene, CDR1 is LNHDA and CDR2 is SQIVND (reference sequence). In DNA, the CDR3 is TGTGCCAGTAGTATTTACTCAGGGGACACTGAAGCTTTCTTT. This codes for CASSIYSGDTEAFF.

CDR3 coding DNA: TGTGCCAGCAGTTCCGGACAGGTCAGCACAGATACGCAGTATTTT. As protein: CASSSGQVSTDTQYF. The V gene is TRBV27, the J gene TRBJ2-3; 7 bases line up with TRBD1. CDR1 is MNHEY, CDR2 SMNVEV, per germline (reference sequence). Germline trimming cut 4 bases from V and 0 bases from J; bases unmatched to any gene: 4. The CDR3 contains 15 residues.

This clone was recorded only once. V and J are TRBV6-5 and TRBJ1-2, with 7 nucleotides matching TRBD1. CDR3 length: 13 amino acids. The germline V gene encodes CDR1 MNHEY and CDR2 SVGAGI. Trimming at V came to 6 bases and at J to 2 bases, leaving 3 bases not matched to a gene. The DNA of the CDR3 is TGTGCCAGCAGACCGACAGGGAACTATGGCTACACCTTC. Translation gives CASRPTGNYGYTF.

V usage is TRBV9 and J usage is TRBJ2-2; 7 bases are a match to TRBD2. Trimming took 0 bases from V and 7 from J; bases not matched to a gene: 6. Germline CDR1 reads SGDLS; CDR2 reads YYNGEE. The CDR3 loop spans 15 amino acids. CDR3 DNA sequence: TGTGCCAGCAGCGTAGGCGGGAGCGGTGTCGGGGAGCTGTTTTTT. The encoded protein is CASSVGGSGVGELFF.

This chain uses TRBV5-1 with TRBJ2-1; the D gene is possibly TRBD1 (5 bases). Looked up from germline, CDR1 is SGHRS and CDR2 is YFSETQ. V was trimmed by 4 bases and J by 6 bases, leaving 17 bases between them. The CDR3 contains 15 residues. The CDR3 reads CASSPARVVSNEQFF. CDR3 nucleotide sequence: TGCGCCAGCAGCCCGGCCAGGGTGGTTAGCAATGAGCAGTTCTTC.

CDR3 coding DNA: TGTGCCAGCAGCACACGTCTGGGGGGGATCGGGGAGCTGTTTTTT. Translation gives CASSTRLGGIGELFF. This chain connects TRBV7-9 to TRBJ2-2, with 7 bases that match TRBD2. CDR1 SEHNR and CDR2 FQNEAQ come from the germline V gene (reference sequence). With V trimmed by 5 bases and J by 7 bases, 10 bases remained unmatched. This CDR3 has 15 residues.

This sequence joins TRBV3-1 (or the pseudogene TRBV3-2) and TRBJ2-2, with D perhaps matching TRBD1 (6 bases). The CDR3 loop spans 13 amino acids. Deletions cut 4 bases from V and 7 bases from J, with 10 bases between. Germline V gene data show CDR1 as LGHDT and CDR2 as YNNKEL (reference sequence). CDR3 DNA: TGTGCCAGCAGCCGGACAGCAAGCGGGGAGCTGTTTTTT. Its translation: CASSRTASGELFF.

The chain joins TRBV5-1 to TRBJ2-1; D tentatively reads TRBD1 or TRBD2 (5 bases each). The CDR3 covers 16 residues. V gave up 4 bases and J gave up 5 bases, with 19 bases separating them. Germline V CDR1 and CDR2: SGHRS, YFSETQ. Written as DNA, the CDR3 is TGCGCCAGCAGCCGAGGGACCGTTCTGGGGGACAATGAGCAGTTCTTC. This gives the protein CASSRGTVLGDNEQFF.

This chain links TRBV9 with TRBJ2-2, with D possibly being TRBD1 (5 bases). CDR3 length: 15 residues. V was clipped by 0 bases and J by 4 bases, with 10 bases between them. CDR1 and CDR2 from the germline V gene are SGDLS and YYNGEE. CDR3 sequence reads: CASSVDQGTTGELFF. The CDR3 DNA sequence: TGTGCCAGCAGCGTAGACCAGGGTACCACCGGGGAGCTGTTTTTT. Based on the CDR3 plus reference TRBV9 and TRBJ2-2, the full variable domain is DSGVTQTPKHLITATGQRVTLRCSPRSGDLSVYWYQQSLDQGLQFLIQYYNGEERAKGNILERFSAQQFPDLHSELNLSSLELGDSALYFCASSVDQGTTGELFFGEGSRLTVL.

The chain joins TRBV11-1 to TRBJ2-7; D gene ambiguous. This CDR3 comprises 13 residues. From germline, CDR1 is SGHAT and CDR2 FQDESV (reference sequence). V gave up 5 bases and J gave up 3 bases, with 11 bases separating them. The CDR3 coding sequence is TGTGCCAGCAGCGCCTCCCCTGACTACGAGCAGTACTTC. It specifies CASSASPDYEQYF.

The rearrangement links TRBV14 to TRBJ1-2, with D possibly being TRBD1 (5 bases). The CDR3 is 15 residues long. Germline V gene sequence: CDR1 SGHDN, CDR2 FVKESK. The V gene lost 1 base and the J gene lost 7 bases, with 16 bases spanning the gap. CDR3 coding DNA: TGTGCCAGCAGCCAAGTATCCGGGACGTATAGTGGCTACACCTTC. It translates to CASSQVSGTYSGYTF.

The chain is built from TRBV3-1 (or the pseudogene TRBV3-2) and TRBJ2-7; 7 bases fit TRBD1. Germline-derived CDR1 and CDR2 are LGHDT and YNNKEL (reference sequence). Germline trimming cut 4 bases from V and 3 bases from J; bases unmatched to any gene: 6. This CDR3 spans 14 amino acids. The CDR3 sequence is CASSLGTANYEQYF. For the CDR3, the DNA is TGTGCCAGCAGCCTAGGGACAGCCAACTACGAGCAGTACTTC.

The gene calls are TRBV20-1 and TRBJ2-3, with D tentatively TRBD2 (7 bases). V shed 3 bases and J shed 5 bases, with 9 bases lying between them. The CDR3 extends over 12 amino acids. The germline V gene has CDR1 DFQATT and CDR2 SNEGSKA (reference sequence). CDR3 coding DNA: TGCAGTGCTAGTAGGGGGGGAGATACGCAGTATTTT. It specifies CSASRGGDTQYF.

V is TRBV5-4 and J is TRBJ2-2, with 8 bases that match TRBD1. In germline, CDR1 is SGHNT, CDR2 YYREEE (reference sequence). V lost 6 bases to trimming and J lost 0 bases; unmatched junction nucleotides: 4. The CDR3 consists of 15 residues. CDR3 protein: CASNTGGTNTGELFF. DNA of the CDR3: TGTGCCAGCAACACAGGGGGTACGAACACCGGGGAGCTGTTTTTT.

The genes are TRBV27 and TRBJ2-7; unclear D gene. Looked up from germline, CDR1 is MNHEY and CDR2 is SMNVEV (reference sequence). This CDR3 contains 15 residues. Trimming took off 2 bases at V and 4 bases at J, with 15 bases between the two ends. Here the CDR3 reads CASSLRFTSNYEQYF. CDR3 nucleotide sequence: TGTGCCAGCAGTTTAAGGTTTACTTCTAATTACGAGCAGTACTTC.

This clone showed up just once. This chain uses TRBV5-4 with TRBJ1-2, with D maybe TRBD1 (5 bases). The CDR3 totals 14 residues. V was clipped by 4 bases and J by 5 bases, with 15 bases between them. The germline CDR1 and CDR2 sequences are SGHNT and YYREEE (reference sequence). The CDR3 is CASSPLGGEYGYTF. The DNA of the CDR3 is TGTGCCAGCAGCCCCCTCGGAGGGGAGTATGGCTACACCTTC.

The rearrangement links TRBV5-4 to TRBJ2-3; 8 bases line up with TRBD2. The CDR3 has 15 residues. Germline values: CDR1 SGHNT, CDR2 YYREEE (reference sequence). J was trimmed by 0 bases and V by 4 bases; bases with no gene match: 4. CDR3: CASSATSGSTDTQYF. The CDR3 region has the DNA TGTGCCAGCAGCGCTACTAGCGGTAGCACAGATACGCAGTATTTT. Based on the CDR3 plus reference TRBV5-4 and TRBJ2-3, the full variable domain is ETGVTQSPTHLIKTRGQQVTLRCSSQSGHNTVSWYQQALGQGPQFIFQYYREEENGRGNFPPRFSGLQFPNYSSELNVNALELDDSALYLCASSATSGSTDTQYFGPGTRLTVL.

This clone was seen more than once but under ten times. V gene TRBV5-5 combines with J gene TRBJ1-3; a possible D gene is TRBD1 (6 bases). CDR1 is SGHKS and CDR2 is YYEKEE in the germline V gene (reference sequence). Trimming pared 2 bases from V and 0 bases from J, leaving 9 bases between. The CDR3 has 15 amino acids. DNA for the CDR3: TGTGCCAGCAGCTTCTGGACAGCCTCTGGAAACACCATATATTTT. Its translation: CASSFWTASGNTIYF.

V is TRBV7-2 and J is TRBJ2-1; 13 positions agree with TRBD2. The germline CDR1 and CDR2 sequences are SGHTA and FQGNSA. V lost 6 bases and J lost 7; bases outside the gene matches: 9. The CDR3 is 16 amino acids. CDR3 protein: CASRPGGTSGMNEQFF. In DNA, the CDR3 is TGTGCCAGCAGACCCGGGGGGACTAGCGGGATGAATGAGCAGTTCTTC.

This rearrangement joins TRBV3-1 (or the pseudogene TRBV3-2) to TRBJ2-1; D is unresolved. V lost 3 bases, J lost 7 bases, and 16 bases lay in between. The germline CDR1 and CDR2 sequences are LGHDT and YNNKEL (reference sequence). This CDR3 spans 15 amino acids. The chain's CDR3 is CASSQQRILGNEQFF. CDR3 in DNA: TGTGCCAGCAGCCAGCAGAGGATATTAGGGAATGAGCAGTTCTTC.

The chain combines TRBV5-1 with TRBJ2-1, with 10 nucleotides matching TRBD2. This CDR3 spans 15 amino acids. J lost 1 base, V lost 4 bases, and 2 bases had no gene match. From germline, CDR1 is SGHRS and CDR2 YFSETQ. DNA of the CDR3: TGCGCCAGCAGCCCAGCGGGAGGGTCCTACAATGAGCAGTTCTTC. It translates to CASSPAGGSYNEQFF.

This sequence joins TRBV7-3 and TRBJ1-1; 8 bases match TRBD1. From germline, CDR1 is SGHTA and CDR2 FQGTGA. After removal of 5 bases from V and 3 bases from J, the junction contained 5 bases not matched to a gene. CDR3 length equals 14 residues. The CDR3 loop is CASSPQGADTEAFF. CDR3 coding DNA: TGTGCCAGCAGCCCGCAGGGGGCCGACACTGAAGCTTTCTTT.